This TCR beta chain derives from a study of cytomegalovirus exposure and HLA in healthy donors. The overall study: The approximately 120 validation repertoires used the same platform as the 550 to 750 first-cohort repertoires, a later analysis reported. Study-level points and caveats: Cytomegalovirus association was listed for 170 or so TCR beta chains. A few CMV-associated chains were confirmed in vitro to be specific for CMV antigens.

Produced via immunoSEQ multiplex PCR; TCRdb's table is partial and in-frame only. Among about 130,000 clones listed, 94% were seen once. For this clone: The antigen is not known.

The CDR3 sequence is 13 residues long. Trimming took 3 bases from V and 2 from J, leaving 7 bases between them. Germline values: CDR1 SGDLS, CDR2 YYNGEE. V is TRBV9 and J is TRBJ2-3; TRBD2 might be the D (5 bases). This receptor was taken from a woman under 30 in good health and CMV-seronegative. Specimen: PBMCs. DNA of the CDR3: TGTGCCAGCAGCGAGGACTCCACAGATACGCAGTATTTT. Its protein product is CASSEDSTDTQYF.